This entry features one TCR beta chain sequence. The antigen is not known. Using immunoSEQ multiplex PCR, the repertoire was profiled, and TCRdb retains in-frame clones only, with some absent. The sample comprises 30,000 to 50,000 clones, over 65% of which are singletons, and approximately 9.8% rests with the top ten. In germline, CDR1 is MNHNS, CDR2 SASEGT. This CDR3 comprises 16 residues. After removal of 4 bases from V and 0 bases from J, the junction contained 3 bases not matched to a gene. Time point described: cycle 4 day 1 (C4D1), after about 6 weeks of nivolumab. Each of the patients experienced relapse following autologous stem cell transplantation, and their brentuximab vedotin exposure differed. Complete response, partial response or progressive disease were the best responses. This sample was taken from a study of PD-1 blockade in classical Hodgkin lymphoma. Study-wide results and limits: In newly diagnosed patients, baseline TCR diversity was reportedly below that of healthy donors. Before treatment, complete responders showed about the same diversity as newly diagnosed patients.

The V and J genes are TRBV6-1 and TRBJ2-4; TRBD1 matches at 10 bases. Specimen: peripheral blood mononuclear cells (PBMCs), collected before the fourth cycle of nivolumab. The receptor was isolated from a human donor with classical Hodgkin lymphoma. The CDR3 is CASSVGQGEAKNIQYF. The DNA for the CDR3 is TGTGCCAGCAGTGTAGGACAGGGGGAAGCCAAAAACATTCAGTACTTC.